The TCR beta chain described here comes from a study of patients and donors after allogeneic stem cell transplantation. This clonotype was detected only a few times. Deletions cut 8 bases from V and 2 bases from J, with 15 bases between. This CDR3 has 13 amino acids. Germline loops: CDR1 SQVTM, CDR2 ANQGSEA. TCRdb fed the RT-PCR reads into MiXCR, producing one record per CDR3 protein. The sample has roughly 200,000 distinct CDR3 sequences; around two fifths are singletons. Sequenced material: blood, either unsorted or a sorted T cell fraction (not recorded which). The chain carries TRBV29-1 and TRBJ1-1, with TRBD1 as a possible D gene (6 bases). The TCR comes from a human donor who was either an allogeneic HSCT recipient or a stem cell or donor lymphocyte infusion donor (not recorded which). It is not recorded whose cells these are; they may come from a transplant donor. CDR3 sequence reads: CSSRDNLNTEAFF. DNA for the CDR3: TGCAGCTCCCGGGACAACCTTAACACTGAAGCTTTCTTT.